Below are 4 T cell receptor beta chains sequenced from a single sample in a study of tumor-infiltrating lymphocytes in primary liver carcinoma. The blood RNA (from unsorted whole blood) was obtained, and germline DNA was also extracted. Using a constant-region primer together with ProtoScript II reverse transcriptase, TCR beta cDNA was made from about 500 ng of total RNA. Amplification in three nested multiplex PCR rounds with slightly modified ARM-PCR gave rise to TCR beta libraries. Primers for the first two PCR rounds were TRBV1-TRBV30 forward primers and a C-beta reverse primer (approximately 10 cycles per round). Via MiXCR, TCRdb re-called the multiplex PCR reads, giving one row per CDR3 protein. The sample gives hundreds of thousands of distinct CDR3 sequences, more than 55% of which show up once; approximately 17% is in the top ten. Sequenced: peripheral blood. The receptors here all came from a woman under 40 with primary liver carcinoma and hepatitis B virus infection.

Note on this clonotype: Being one base from a much bigger clone, this may be a read error. The J gene is TRBJ1-5, the V gene TRBV6-5; D unclear. Germline V gene data show CDR1 as MNHEY and CDR2 as SVGAGI. The CDR3 is 15 amino acids. CDR3 loop: CASSSKGKSNQTQHF. As DNA, the CDR3 is TGTGCCAGCAGTTCCAAGGGCAAAAGCAATCAGACCCAGCATTTT.

This clonotype was counted ten times or more. The chain is built from TRBV29-1 and TRBJ1-4, with D possibly being TRBD1 (6 bases). Germline CDR1 reads SQVTM; CDR2 reads ANQGSEA. V was cut by 7 bases and J by 7 bases, with 10 bases left in between. The CDR3 is 11 amino acids. The CDR3 spells CSARQAEKLFF. CDR3 sequence (DNA): TGCAGCGCTCGACAGGCTGAAAAACTGTTTTTT.

This clonotype was counted ten times or more. The V gene is TRBV29-1, the J gene TRBJ1-1; D remains unclear. V was pared by 6 bases and J by 0 bases, with 8 bases between. Germline CDR1 and CDR2: SQVTM and ANQGSEA. This CDR3 region has 12 residues. For the CDR3, the DNA is TGCAGCGTCCATACACTGAACACTGAAGCTTTCTTT. It codes for CSVHTLNTEAFF.

This chain joins TRBV11-2 and TRBJ2-1, with 9 bases lining up with TRBD1. J lost 8 bases, V lost 10 bases, and 15 bases had no gene match. Germline CDR1 and CDR2: SGHAT and FQNNGV. CDR3 size: 15 residues. The CDR3 loop reads CANNSGTGSQHEQFF. Here the CDR3 DNA reads TGTGCCAACAATTCCGGGACAGGGAGTCAACATGAGCAGTTCTTC. Supplemented by reference TRBV11-2 and TRBJ2-1, the full variable domain reads EAGVAQSPRYKIIEKRQSVAFWCNPISGHATLYWYQQILGQGPKLLIQFQNNGVVDDSQLPKDRFSAERLKGVDSTLKIQPAKLEDSAVYLCANNSGTGSQHEQFFGPGTRLTVL.